Listed below are T cell receptor beta chains from one sample, sequenced in a study of blood T cell repertoires in COVID-19. TCRdb keeps only in-frame clones here, not all; method: immunoSEQ multiplex PCR. The sample lists fewer than 250,000 clones; over 75% were seen once. The sequenced sample was PBMCs or T cells enriched from blood (not recorded which). The receptor source for this set is a man aged 25 to 40 in a cohort exposed to, infected with or recovered from COVID-19 (not recorded which). The CDR3 runs from the conserved cysteine through the conserved F or W. Each record gives: CDR3 protein, CDR3 DNA, CDR3 length, V gene, D gene, clone size, J gene. D genes are given only for firm matches. Some rows have no size entry. The others give once, few or many, or a class for an expanded clone.

CASSYSTGIEQFF | TGTGCCAGCAGTTACTCGACAGGGATTGAGCAGTTCTTC | 13 | TRBV6-5 | TRBD1 | - | TRBJ2-1
CASVSGADYGYTF | TGTGCCAGCGTATCCGGAGCAGACTATGGCTACACCTTC | 13 | TRBV18 | - | - | TRBJ1-2
CASSTIPWGGLPREPQHF | TGTGCCAGCAGCACTATACCCTGGGGGGGGCTACCAAGGGAGCCCCAGCATTTT | 18 | TRBV2 | - | - | TRBJ1-5
CASSIVLSGSGNEQFF | TGTGCCAGTAGTATCGTCTTGTCCGGGAGCGGAAATGAGCAGTTCTTC | 16 | TRBV19 | - | once | TRBJ2-1
CATTGGIYGYTF | TGTGCCACGACAGGGGGCATCTATGGCTACACCTTC | 12 | TRBV10-3 | TRBD1 | - | TRBJ1-2
CASSSGTSYEQYF | TGCGCCAGCAGCTCCGGGACATCCTACGAGCAGTACTTC | 13 | TRBV5-1 | - | - | TRBJ2-7
CASSLDSGRKNEQFF | TGTGCCAGCAGCTTAGATAGCGGGAGGAAGAATGAGCAGTTCTTC | 15 | TRBV7-8 | TRBD2 | - | TRBJ2-1
CSVDIGRNTEAFF | TGCAGCGTTGATATAGGGAGGAACACTGAAGCTTTCTTT | 13 | TRBV29-1 | - | - | TRBJ1-1
CASGNTGGPNQPQHF | TGTGCCAGCGGAAATACAGGGGGCCCCAATCAGCCCCAGCATTTT | 15 | TRBV28 | TRBD1 | few | TRBJ1-5
CASSLPGLNEKLFF | TGTGCCAGCAGCCTACCGGGGTTGAATGAAAAACTGTTTTTT | 14 | TRBV11-2 | - | - | TRBJ1-4
CASSSRLPYNEQFF | TGCGCCAGCAGCTCGCGGCTGCCCTACAATGAGCAGTTCTTC | 14 | TRBV4-1 | - | - | TRBJ2-1
CASSQIAGVKSPEQFF | TGCGCCAGCAGCCAAATAGCGGGAGTAAAGTCCCCTGAGCAGTTCTTC | 16 | TRBV4-1 | TRBD2 | - | TRBJ2-1
CASSQSTSGRLGELFF | TGTGCCAGCAGCCAATCAACTAGCGGGAGGTTGGGGGAGCTGTTTTTT | 16 | TRBV3-1/TRBV3-2 | TRBD2 | few | TRBJ2-2
CASIGTEGSGNTIYF | TGTGCCAGCATAGGGACAGAGGGATCTGGAAACACCATATATTTT | 15 | TRBV6-5 | TRBD1 | - | TRBJ1-3
CASSVTEDEQYF | TGTGCCAGCAGCGTTACCGAGGACGAGCAGTACTTC | 12 | TRBV9 | - | - | TRBJ2-7
CASSGRDGYTF | TGTGCCAGCAGTGGGAGGGATGGCTACACCTTC | 11 | TRBV6-4 | - | - | TRBJ1-2
CASSPTGGGNSPLHF | TGTGCCAGCAGCCCGACAGGGGGCGGGAATTCACCCCTCCACTTT | 15 | TRBV7-3 | TRBD1 | - | TRBJ1-6
CASSPRQNTEAFF | TGTGCCAGCAGCCCCCGACAGAACACTGAAGCTTTCTTT | 13 | TRBV9 | - | - | TRBJ1-1
CASSVGTDMNTEAFF | TGTGCCAGCAGCGTCGGGACAGACATGAACACTGAAGCTTTCTTT | 15 | TRBV7-9 | TRBD1 | - | TRBJ1-1
CASSATGGSTGELFF | TGTGCCAGCAGCGCTACAGGGGGGAGCACCGGGGAGCTGTTTTTT | 15 | TRBV9 | TRBD1 | - | TRBJ2-2
CASSIQGNQPQHF | TGTGCCAGCAGTATACAGGGCAATCAGCCCCAGCATTTT | 13 | TRBV6-5 | - | - | TRBJ1-5
CASSKDRWINYGYTF | TGTGCCAGTAGTAAGGACAGGTGGATTAACTATGGCTACACCTTC | 15 | TRBV19 | TRBD1 | - | TRBJ1-2
CASSTGGSPGNTIYF | TGTGCCAGCAGCACCGGCGGCAGTCCTGGAAACACCATATATTTT | 15 | TRBV11-2 | - | - | TRBJ1-3
CASSTYLTDTQYF | TGTGCCAGCTCGACTTACCTCACAGATACGCAGTATTTT | 13 | TRBV7-3 | - | once | TRBJ2-3
CASSLAAQVQETQYF | TGTGCCAGCAGCTTAGCAGCACAGGTCCAAGAGACCCAGTACTTC | 15 | TRBV7-2 | - | - | TRBJ2-5
CASSSGFLGWTEAFF | TGTGCCAGTAGTTCGGGGTTTTTGGGGTGGACTGAAGCTTTCTTT | 15 | TRBV19 | - | - | TRBJ1-1
CASSLSGAEGVFGYTF | TGTGCCAGCAGTTTATCCGGGGCAGAGGGGGTTTTTGGCTACACCTTC | 16 | TRBV27 | - | - | TRBJ1-2
CASSFRRYNEQFF | TGTGCCAGCAGCTTTCGGAGGTACAATGAGCAGTTCTTC | 13 | TRBV11-2 | - | - | TRBJ2-1
CASSSTGQGGNIQYF | TGTGCCAGCAGCTCAACGGGACAGGGGGGAAACATTCAGTACTTC | 15 | TRBV9 | TRBD1 | - | TRBJ2-4
CATSDFGGTADNYGYTF | TGTGCCACCAGTGATTTCGGCGGGACAGCGGATAACTATGGCTACACCTTC | 17 | TRBV24-1 | TRBD1 | - | TRBJ1-2
CASSLAQPTGYEQYF | TGCGCCAGCAGCTTGGCTCAGCCTACGGGCTACGAGCAGTACTTC | 15 | TRBV5-1 | - | - | TRBJ2-7
CATSGNYNEQFF | TGTGCCACATCAGGGAACTACAATGAGCAGTTCTTC | 12 | TRBV19 | - | - | TRBJ2-1
CASSINVAGTEAFF | TGTGCCAGTAGTATTAATGTGGCAGGAACTGAAGCTTTCTTT | 14 | TRBV19 | - | - | TRBJ1-1
CARSYEQYF | TGCGCCAGGAGCTACGAGCAGTACTTC | 9 | TRBV5-1 | - | - | TRBJ2-7
CASSLYGQHYEQYF | TGTGCCAGCAGCTTATATGGACAGCACTACGAGCAGTACTTC | 14 | TRBV7-9 | - | - | TRBJ2-7
CATRQGADEKLFF | TGTGCCACGAGACAGGGGGCGGACGAAAAACTGTTTTTT | 13 | TRBV19 | TRBD1 | - | TRBJ1-4
CASSQGVGGSYEQYF | TGTGCCAGCAGCCAGGGTGTGGGAGGGAGCTACGAGCAGTACTTC | 15 | TRBV7-2 | TRBD2 | - | TRBJ2-7
CASSPSPGQGIYEQYF | TGTGCCAGCAGCCCAAGCCCCGGACAGGGTATCTACGAGCAGTACTTC | 16 | TRBV7-6 | TRBD1 | few | TRBJ2-7
CASSLDGLRLASYNEQFF | TGTGCCAGCAGCTTAGATGGTTTGAGACTAGCGTCCTACAATGAGCAGTTCTTC | 18 | TRBV7-9 | TRBD2 | - | TRBJ2-1
CASSEAREKTQYF | TGTGCCAGCAGTGAAGCCCGAGAAAAGACCCAGTACTTC | 13 | TRBV2 | - | few | TRBJ2-5
CASSVEGGDSGNTIYF | TGTGCCAGCAGCGTAGAAGGAGGGGACTCTGGAAACACCATATATTTT | 16 | TRBV9 | - | - | TRBJ1-3
CASNQGGTQYF | TGTGCCAGCAACCAGGGCGGAACGCAGTATTTT | 11 | TRBV6-5 | - | - | TRBJ2-3
CASSESSKAGAYEQYF | TGTGCCAGCAGCGAGTCGTCTAAAGCGGGAGCCTACGAGCAGTACTTC | 16 | TRBV9 | TRBD2 | - | TRBJ2-7
CASSQDVGTGDGEQYF | TGCGCCAGCAGCCAAGACGTCGGGACAGGGGATGGGGAGCAGTACTTC | 16 | TRBV4-3 | TRBD1 | few | TRBJ2-7
CASSYVPGGTEAFF | TGTGCCAGCAGTTACGTTCCAGGCGGGACTGAAGCTTTCTTT | 14 | TRBV6-5 | - | - | TRBJ1-1
CASSRTGGIDEQYF | TGTGCCAGCAGCAGAACAGGGGGCATCGACGAGCAGTACTTC | 14 | TRBV6-2/TRBV6-3 | TRBD1 | - | TRBJ2-7
CASSTLEQGRTEAFF | TGTGCCAGTAGTACCCTAGAGCAGGGTCGCACTGAAGCTTTCTTT | 15 | TRBV19 | - | - | TRBJ1-1
CASSLRRENTEAFF | TGTGCCAGCAGTTTAAGGCGGGAGAACACTGAAGCTTTCTTT | 14 | TRBV27 | - | - | TRBJ1-1
CATSRVKPSTDTQYF | TGTGCCACCAGCAGAGTTAAGCCCAGCACAGATACGCAGTATTTT | 15 | TRBV15 | - | - | TRBJ2-3
CASSLGEYQETQYF | TGTGCCAGCAGTTTAGGGGAGTACCAAGAGACCCAGTACTTC | 14 | TRBV7-9 | - | - | TRBJ2-5
CASSPSQGLNTEAFF | TGTGCCAGCAGCCCGTCACAGGGTTTGAACACTGAAGCTTTCTTT | 15 | TRBV9 | - | - | TRBJ1-1
CATSDFSRGQDGYTF | TGTGCCACCAGTGATTTTTCCAGGGGGCAGGATGGCTACACCTTC | 15 | TRBV24-1 | TRBD1 | - | TRBJ1-2
CASSFRISGELFF | TGTGCCAGCAGTTTTCGTATATCCGGGGAGCTGTTTTTT | 13 | TRBV28 | - | - | TRBJ2-2
CASSPEGLEKDTQYF | TGTGCCAGCTCACCGGAGGGACTAGAAAAGGATACGCAGTATTTT | 15 | TRBV18 | TRBD2 | - | TRBJ2-3
CASSPWHDNEQYF | TGTGCCAGCTCACCATGGCATGATAACGAGCAGTACTTC | 13 | TRBV18 | - | - | TRBJ2-7
CATSVSDFRTYNEQFF | TGTGCCACCAGTGTGTCGGACTTTCGTACCTACAATGAGCAGTTCTTC | 16 | TRBV24-1 | - | few | TRBJ2-1
CASSIGGAVDTQYF | TGTGCCAGTAGTATAGGCGGGGCGGTAGATACGCAGTATTTT | 14 | TRBV19 | - | - | TRBJ2-3
CASSFSGRGVYEQYF | TGTGCCAGCAGTTTCTCGGGACGGGGGGTCTACGAGCAGTACTTC | 15 | TRBV28 | TRBD2 | - | TRBJ2-7
CASSQDRRGHSYNEQFF | TGCGCCAGCAGCCAAGATCGGCGCGGACACTCCTACAATGAGCAGTTCTTC | 17 | TRBV4-1 | - | - | TRBJ2-1
CASSLGTDEQYF | TGTGCCAGCAGTTTAGGGACAGACGAGCAGTACTTC | 12 | TRBV12-3/TRBV12-4 | - | - | TRBJ2-7